The 4 T cell receptor beta chains below all came from one sample that was sequenced in a study of cytotoxic CD8 clonotypes in ibrutinib-treated CLL. TCRdb keeps only in-frame clones here, not all; method: immunoSEQ multiplex PCR. Of about 300,000 clones in the sample, 60% to 80% were seen once. The specimen comprised PBMCs, sampled after 36 months of ibrutinib treatment. The receptors shown here come from a human donor with chronic lymphocytic leukemia.

The sample holds a few counts of this clone. The rearrangement links TRBV2 to TRBJ1-2; D is unresolved. Germline loops: CDR1 SNHLY, CDR2 FYNNEI. Deletions cut 4 bases from V and 0 bases from J, with 6 bases between. The CDR3 sequence is 13 residues long. CDR3 protein: CASSGGTNYGYTF. As DNA, the CDR3 is TGTGCCAGCAGTGGAGGGACTAACTATGGCTACACCTTC. Variable domain in full (rest from reference TRBV2 and TRBJ1-2): EPEVTQTPSHQVTQMGQEVILRCVPISNHLYFYWYRQILGQKVEFLVSFYNNEISEKSEIFDDQFSVERPDGSNFTLKIRSTKLEDSAMYFCASSGGTNYGYTFGSGTRLTVV.

This clone was picked up one time. The chain couples TRBV5-1 to TRBJ2-7; 9 nucleotides agree with TRBD2. In germline, CDR1 is SGHRS, CDR2 YFSETQ. The J segment lost 4 bases and the V segment lost 0 bases, leaving 2 bases of the junction unmatched. The CDR3 has 14 amino acids. DNA of the CDR3: TGCGCCAGCAGCTTGGGAACTAGCGGGTACGAGCAGTACTTC. Amino acids: CASSLGTSGYEQYF.

V and J are TRBV9 and TRBJ1-2; D remains ambiguous. CDR3 length: 13 residues. Trimming stripped 2 bases from V and 8 bases from J, with 13 bases between. The germline V gene encodes CDR1 SGDLS and CDR2 YYNGEE. The CDR3, as DNA: TGTGCCAGCAGCGTTGACCGCCGCTGGGGCTACACCTTC. Protein: CASSVDRRWGYTF.

This chain links TRBV6-4 with TRBJ2-1, with a tentative D call TRBD2 (5 bases). V lost 2 bases, J lost 8 bases, and 16 bases lay in between. Germline assignment: CDR1 MRHNA and CDR2 SNTAGT. The CDR3 length is 15 residues. In DNA, the CDR3 is TGTGCCAGCAGTGACAAGAACCTAGGTAGCGATGAGCAGTTCTTC. Amino acids: CASSDKNLGSDEQFF.